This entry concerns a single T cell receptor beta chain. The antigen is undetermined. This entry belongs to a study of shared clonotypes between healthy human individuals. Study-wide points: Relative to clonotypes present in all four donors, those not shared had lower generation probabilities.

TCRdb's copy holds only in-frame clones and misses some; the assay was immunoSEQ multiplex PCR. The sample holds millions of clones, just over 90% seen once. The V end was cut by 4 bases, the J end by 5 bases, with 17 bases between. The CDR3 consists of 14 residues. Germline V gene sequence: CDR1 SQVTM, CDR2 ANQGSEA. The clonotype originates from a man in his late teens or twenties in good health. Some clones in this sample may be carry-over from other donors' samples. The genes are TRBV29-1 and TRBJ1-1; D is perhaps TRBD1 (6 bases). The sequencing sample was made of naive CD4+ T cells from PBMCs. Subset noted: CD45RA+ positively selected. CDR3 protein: CSVVRLDRNTEAFF. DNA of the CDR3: TGCAGCGTTGTCCGCCTGGACAGAAATACTGAAGCTTTCTTT.